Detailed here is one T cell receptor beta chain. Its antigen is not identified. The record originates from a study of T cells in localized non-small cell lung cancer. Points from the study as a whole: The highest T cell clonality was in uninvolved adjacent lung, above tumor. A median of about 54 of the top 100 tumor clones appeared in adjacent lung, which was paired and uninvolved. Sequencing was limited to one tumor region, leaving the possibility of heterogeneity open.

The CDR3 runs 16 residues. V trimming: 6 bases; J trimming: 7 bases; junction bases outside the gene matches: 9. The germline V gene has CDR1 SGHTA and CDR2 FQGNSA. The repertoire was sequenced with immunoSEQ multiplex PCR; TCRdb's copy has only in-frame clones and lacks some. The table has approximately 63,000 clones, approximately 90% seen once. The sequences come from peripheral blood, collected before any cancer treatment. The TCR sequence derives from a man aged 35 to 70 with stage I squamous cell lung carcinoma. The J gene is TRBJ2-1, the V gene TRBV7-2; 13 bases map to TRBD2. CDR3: CASRRILAGGMNEQFF. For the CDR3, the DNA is TGTGCCAGCAGGCGTATACTAGCGGGAGGGATGAATGAGCAGTTCTTC.